The TCR beta chain under discussion was sequenced for a study of blood T cell repertoires in COVID-19. Sequencing was performed with immunoSEQ multiplex PCR; in TCRdb, only in-frame clones are kept and a portion is missing. The sample has some 200,000 clones, about nine tenths seen once. Material: peripheral blood. The TCR comes from a man older than 75 with acute or convalescent COVID-19.

CDR3 region: CARSLPSTSGGDNEQFF. The DNA for the CDR3 is TGTGCCAGAAGCTTGCCCTCCACTAGCGGGGGAGACAATGAGCAGTTCTTC. This chain links TRBV5-3 with TRBJ2-1; TRBD2 matches at 11 bases. TRBV5-3 qualifies as an ORF whose function is uncertain. Trimming removed 1 base from V and 5 bases from J; junction bases left unmatched: 8. CDR3 length: 17 residues.